The subject of this entry is one T cell receptor beta chain. This sample is part of a study of blood T cell repertoires in COVID-19. In the study overall: The origin of the acute and convalescent COVID-19 samples was the United States, Italy and Spain. PBMCs, B-cell-depleted T cells, or T cells provided the cDNA or gDNA that made up the material.

CDR1 SGHTA and CDR2 FQGNSA come from the germline V gene. The junction had 8 bases not matched to a gene; V was cut back by 5 bases and J by 2 bases. The CDR3 spans 16 residues. As originally analysed: Researchers report that nucleated cell counts were estimated from reference gene primer amplification. Method: immunoSEQ multiplex PCR; TCRdb's copy keeps in-frame clones and lacks some. That table gives V, J and clone size, and the DNA gave D and trimming. In the table there are tens of thousands of clones, less than 95% of which are singletons. This sequence was found in a woman aged 60-70 years with active COVID-19. The V gene is TRBV7-2, the J gene TRBJ2-5, with TRBD2 identical over 10 bases. The source material was peripheral blood. The CDR3: CASSAASGRNQETQYF. For the CDR3, the DNA is TGTGCCAGCAGCGCCGCTAGCGGGAGAAATCAAGAGACCCAGTACTTC.